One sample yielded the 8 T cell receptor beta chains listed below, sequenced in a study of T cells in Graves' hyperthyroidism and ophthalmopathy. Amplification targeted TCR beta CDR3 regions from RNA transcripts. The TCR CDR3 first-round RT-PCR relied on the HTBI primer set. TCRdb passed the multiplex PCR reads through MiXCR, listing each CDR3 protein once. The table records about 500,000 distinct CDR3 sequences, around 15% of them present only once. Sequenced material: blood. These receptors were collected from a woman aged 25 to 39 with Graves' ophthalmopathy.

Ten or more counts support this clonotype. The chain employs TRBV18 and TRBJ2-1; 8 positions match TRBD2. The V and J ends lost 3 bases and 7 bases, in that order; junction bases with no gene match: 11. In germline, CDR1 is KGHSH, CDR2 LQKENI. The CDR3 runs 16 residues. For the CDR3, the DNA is TGTGCCAGCTCACCCCCAAGCGGGAGTAAGTGGAATGAGCAGTTCTTC. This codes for CASSPPSGSKWNEQFF. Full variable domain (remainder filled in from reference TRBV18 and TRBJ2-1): NAGVMQNPRHLVRRRGQEARLRCSPMKGHSHVYWYRQLPEEGLKFMVYLQKENIIDESGMPKERFSAEFPKEGPSILRIQQVVRGDSAAYFCASSPPSGSKWNEQFFGPGTRLTVL.

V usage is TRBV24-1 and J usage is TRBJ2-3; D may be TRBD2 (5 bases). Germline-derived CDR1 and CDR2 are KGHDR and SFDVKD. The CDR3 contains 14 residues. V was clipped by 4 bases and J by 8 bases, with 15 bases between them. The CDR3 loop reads CATSEARSGATQYF. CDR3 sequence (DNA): TGTGCCACCAGTGAGGCTCGGAGCGGAGCTACGCAGTATTTT.

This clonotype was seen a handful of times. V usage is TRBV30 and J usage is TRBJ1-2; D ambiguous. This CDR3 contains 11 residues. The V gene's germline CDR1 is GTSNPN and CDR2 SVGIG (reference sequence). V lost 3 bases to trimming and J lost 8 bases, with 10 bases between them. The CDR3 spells CAWSPPGGYTF. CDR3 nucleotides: TGTGCCTGGAGCCCCCCTGGGGGCTACACCTTC.

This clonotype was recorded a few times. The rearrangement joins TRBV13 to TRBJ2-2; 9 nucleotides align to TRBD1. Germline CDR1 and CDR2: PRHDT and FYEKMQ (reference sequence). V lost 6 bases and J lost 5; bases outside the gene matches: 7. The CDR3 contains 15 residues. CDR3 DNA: TGTGCCAGCAGGAACTACAGGGGGCGTACCGGGGAGCTGTTTTTT. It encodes CASRNYRGRTGELFF.

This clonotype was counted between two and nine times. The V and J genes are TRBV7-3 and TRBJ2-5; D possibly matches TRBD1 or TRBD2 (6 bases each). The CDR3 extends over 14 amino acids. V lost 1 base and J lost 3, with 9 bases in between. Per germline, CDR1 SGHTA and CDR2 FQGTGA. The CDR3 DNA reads TGTGCCAGCAGCTTAATCGGGGGCAAAGAGACCCAGTACTTC. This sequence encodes CASSLIGGKETQYF.

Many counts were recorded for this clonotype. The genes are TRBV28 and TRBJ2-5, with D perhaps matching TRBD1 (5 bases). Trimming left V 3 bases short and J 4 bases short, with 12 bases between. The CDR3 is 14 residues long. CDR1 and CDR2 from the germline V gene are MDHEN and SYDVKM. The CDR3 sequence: CASSLSGRRETQYF. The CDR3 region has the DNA TGTGCCAGCAGTTTGTCAGGGCGGAGAGAGACCCAGTACTTC.

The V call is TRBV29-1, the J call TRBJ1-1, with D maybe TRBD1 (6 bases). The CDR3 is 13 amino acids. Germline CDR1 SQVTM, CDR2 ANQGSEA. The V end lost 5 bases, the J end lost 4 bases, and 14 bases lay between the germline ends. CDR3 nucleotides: TGCAGCGTTCTCAGGGGAGGGGGCACTGAAGCTTTCTTT. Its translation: CSVLRGGGTEAFF.

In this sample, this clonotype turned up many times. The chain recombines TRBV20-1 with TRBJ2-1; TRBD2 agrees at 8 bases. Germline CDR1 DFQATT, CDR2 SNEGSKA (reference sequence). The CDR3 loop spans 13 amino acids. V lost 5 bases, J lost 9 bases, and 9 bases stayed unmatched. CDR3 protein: CSAPRSGSTEQFF. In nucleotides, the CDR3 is TGCAGTGCTCCACGGAGCGGGAGTACTGAGCAGTTCTTC.